A single sample gave rise to the 7 T cell receptor beta chains below, sequenced in a study of T cell changes during pregnancy in multiple sclerosis. The assay was immunoSEQ multiplex PCR, and TCRdb's table has in-frame clones only and misses some. Of approximately 49,000 clones in the sample, about nine tenths are singletons; the top ten hold about 1.2%. Sequencing used CD4+ T cells from peripheral blood mononuclear cells, obtained in the second trimester of pregnancy. The source of these receptors is a female donor with multiple sclerosis, enrolled in a pregnancy study.

For the CDR3, the DNA is TGTGCCAGCAGCCCCGGGACAGGGTTTGTGGATGAGCAGTTCTTC. As protein: CASSPGTGFVDEQFF. The rearrangement uses TRBV11-1 and TRBJ2-1, with 9 bases that match TRBD1. This CDR3 is built from 15 residues. Germline trimming cut 5 bases from V and 8 bases from J; bases unmatched to any gene: 10. The germline CDR1 and CDR2 sequences are SGHAT and FQDESV (reference sequence).

The chain recombines TRBV6-1 with TRBJ2-1, with TRBD1 matching 9 bases. This CDR3 has 15 amino acids. In germline, CDR1 is MNHNS, CDR2 SASEGT. Germline trimming cut 7 bases from V and 5 bases from J; bases unmatched to any gene: 9. The CDR3 sequence: CASKPGQGGDNEQFF. CDR3 sequence (DNA): TGTGCCAGCAAACCGGGACAGGGTGGGGACAATGAGCAGTTCTTC.

The chain uses TRBV29-1 and TRBJ2-7, with 7 nucleotides matching TRBD1. V dropped 4 bases and J dropped 6; count of bases not matched to a gene: 9. CDR1 and CDR2 (germline): SQVTM, ANQGSEA. The CDR3 length is 13 residues. The CDR3 nucleotides are TGCAGCGTTGGACAGGGTAAGAGGTCCGAGCAGTACTTC. It yields the protein CSVGQGKRSEQYF.

The chain uses TRBV6-5 and TRBJ2-7; 7 bases align to TRBD2. This CDR3 comprises 13 residues. Germline trimming cut 6 bases from V and 2 bases from J; bases unmatched to any gene: 4. Germline V gene data show CDR1 as MNHEY and CDR2 as SVGAGI. Written as DNA, the CDR3 is TGTGCCAGCAGAGAGCGGGGACCCTACGAGCAGTACTTC. Amino acid sequence: CASRERGPYEQYF.

V usage is TRBV7-2 and J usage is TRBJ2-1, with D possibly TRBD2 on 6 matching bases. The CDR3 is 16 residues long. The V gene lost 3 bases and the J gene lost 9 bases, with 21 bases spanning the gap. Germline values: CDR1 SGHTA, CDR2 FQGNSA. In nucleotides, the CDR3 is TGTGCCAGCAGCTTGCTAAGGGGCGCGGGAATGAGTGAGCAGTTCTTC. As protein: CASSLLRGAGMSEQFF.

This chain links TRBV4-2 with TRBJ2-1, with 14 nucleotides matching TRBD2. This CDR3 is 17 amino acids long. Germline trimming cut 4 bases from V and 4 bases from J; bases unmatched to any gene: 6. Germline V gene data show CDR1 as LGHNA and CDR2 as YNFKEQ. The CDR3 here is CASSPGTSGRAYNEQFF. CDR3 bases: TGTGCCAGCAGCCCCGGGACTAGCGGGAGAGCATACAATGAGCAGTTCTTC.

The rearrangement uses TRBV2 and TRBJ2-2, with no clear D. V lost 4 bases and J lost 2, with 8 bases in between. The CDR3 spans 14 residues. Germline V CDR1 and CDR2: SNHLY, FYNNEI. CDR3 sequence: CASSVSGNTGELFF. The CDR3 nucleotides are TGTGCCAGCAGTGTCTCGGGTAACACCGGGGAGCTGTTTTTT.